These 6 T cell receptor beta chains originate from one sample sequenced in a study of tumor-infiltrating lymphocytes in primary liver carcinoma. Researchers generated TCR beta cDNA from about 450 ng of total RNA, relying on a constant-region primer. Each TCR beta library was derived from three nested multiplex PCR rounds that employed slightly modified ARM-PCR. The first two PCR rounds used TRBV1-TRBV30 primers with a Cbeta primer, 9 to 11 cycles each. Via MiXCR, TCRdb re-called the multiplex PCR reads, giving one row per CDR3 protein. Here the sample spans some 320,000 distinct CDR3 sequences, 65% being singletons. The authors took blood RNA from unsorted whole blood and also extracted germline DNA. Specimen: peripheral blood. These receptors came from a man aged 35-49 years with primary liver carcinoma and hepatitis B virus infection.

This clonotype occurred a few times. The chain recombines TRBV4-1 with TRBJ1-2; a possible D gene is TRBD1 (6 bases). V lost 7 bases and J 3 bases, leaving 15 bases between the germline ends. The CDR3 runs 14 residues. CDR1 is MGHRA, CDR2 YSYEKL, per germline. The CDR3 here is CASTSKRGDYGYTF. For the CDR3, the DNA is TGCGCCAGCACCTCTAAGAGGGGGGACTATGGCTACACCTTC.

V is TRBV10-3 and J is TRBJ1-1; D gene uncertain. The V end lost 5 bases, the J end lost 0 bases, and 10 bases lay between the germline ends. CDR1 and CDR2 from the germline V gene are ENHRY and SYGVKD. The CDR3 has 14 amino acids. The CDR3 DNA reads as TGTGCCATCAGTCTTAGAGAGCTGAACACTGAAGCTTTCTTT. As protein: CAISLRELNTEAFF.

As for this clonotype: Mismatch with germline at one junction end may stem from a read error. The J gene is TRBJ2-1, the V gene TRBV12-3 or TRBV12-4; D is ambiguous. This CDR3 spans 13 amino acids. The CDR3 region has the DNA TGTGCCAGCAGTTTCCCAGAGTACAATGTGCAGTTCTTC. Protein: CASSFPEYNVQFF.

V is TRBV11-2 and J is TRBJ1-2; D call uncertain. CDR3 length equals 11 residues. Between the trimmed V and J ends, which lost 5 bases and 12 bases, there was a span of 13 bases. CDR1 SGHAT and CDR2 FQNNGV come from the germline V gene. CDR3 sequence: CASSTPEYHTF. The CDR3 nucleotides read TGTGCCAGCAGCACCCCAGAGTACCACACCTTC.

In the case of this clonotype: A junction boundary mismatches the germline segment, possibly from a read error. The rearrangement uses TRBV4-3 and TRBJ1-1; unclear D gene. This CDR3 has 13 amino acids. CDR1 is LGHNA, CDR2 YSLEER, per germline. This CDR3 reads CASSYRSNAEAFF. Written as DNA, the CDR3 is TGCGCCAGCAGCTATCGTTCGAACGCTGAAGCTTTCTTT.

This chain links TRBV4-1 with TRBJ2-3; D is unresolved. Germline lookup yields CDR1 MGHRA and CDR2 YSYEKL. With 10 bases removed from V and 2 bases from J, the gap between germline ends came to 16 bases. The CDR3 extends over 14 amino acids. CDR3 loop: CATAVTEITDTQYF. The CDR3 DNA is TGCGCCACCGCCGTGACGGAAATCACAGATACGCAGTATTTT.